Presented here are 31 T cell receptor beta chains from one specimen sequenced in a study of cytomegalovirus exposure and HLA in healthy donors. PCR involved 60 Vbeta and 13 Jbeta primers. Data came from immunoSEQ multiplex PCR; TCRdb stores just in-frame clones and leaves some out. The sample lists around 150,000 clones; approximately 68% were seen once. The sample was PBMCs. The receptors come from a man in his forties in good health and CMV-seronegative.

CDR3 in DNA: TGTGCCAGCAGCGCGTTGGACAGGGAGAACTATGGCTACACCTTC. It is translated as CASSALDRENYGYTF. The V gene is TRBV5-4, the J gene TRBJ1-2; 8 nucleotides line up with TRBD1. The length of the CDR3 is 15 residues. V lost 4 bases, J lost 2 bases, and 7 bases stayed unmatched. Germline loops: CDR1 SGHNT, CDR2 YYREEE (reference sequence).

The rearrangement joins TRBV6-6 to TRBJ1-4; D might be TRBD1 (6 bases). Germline loops: CDR1 MNHNY, CDR2 SVGAGI (reference sequence). With 6 bases removed from V and 2 bases from J, the gap between germline ends came to 16 bases. The CDR3 is 16 amino acids. The CDR3 coding sequence is TGTGCCAGCAGCTGGGGGCGGACAGTGACTAATGAAAAACTGTTTTTT. Translation: CASSWGRTVTNEKLFF.

The CDR3 protein is CASSREAGEYNEQFF. The DNA for the CDR3 is TGTGCCAGCAGCCGCGAGGCGGGGGAGTACAATGAGCAGTTCTTC. This chain links TRBV2 with TRBJ2-1; the match to TRBD2 covers 7 bases. With V trimmed by 6 bases and J by 4 bases, 9 bases remained unmatched. CDR1 SNHLY and CDR2 FYNNEI come from the germline V gene. The CDR3 length is 15 residues. Looking up the rest from reference TRBV2 and TRBJ2-1 gives the full variable domain: EPEVTQTPSHQVTQMGQEVILRCVPISNHLYFYWYRQILGQKVEFLVSFYNNEISEKSEIFDDQFSVERPDGSNFTLKIRSTKLEDSAMYFCASSREAGEYNEQFFGPGTRLTVL.

A remark on this clone: The junction shows a germline mismatch at one end, possibly a read error. The V gene is TRBV30, the J gene TRBJ1-5; 7 bases are a match to TRBD1. The CDR3 has 13 amino acids. Germline V CDR1 and CDR2: GTSNPN, SVGIG (reference sequence). CDR3 nucleotides: TGTGCCTGGAGTCCCGACAGGGATCAGCCCCAGAATTTT. As protein: CAWSPDRDQPQNF.

This clone was observed a single time. The chain uses TRBV15 and TRBJ1-2; 7 bases match TRBD1. CDR3 size: 17 residues. V lost 0 bases, J lost 11 bases, and 18 bases stayed unmatched. In germline, CDR1 is LNHNV, CDR2 YYDKDF (reference sequence). The CDR3 reads CATSRDTGATLSGKYTF. The CDR3 DNA is TGTGCCACCAGCAGAGATACAGGGGCCACGCTCTCCGGGAAGTACACCTTC. Full variable domain (outside the CDR3, taken from reference TRBV15 and TRBJ1-2): DAMVIQNPRYQVTQFGKPVTLSCSQTLNHNVMYWYQQKSSQAPKLLFHYYDKDFNNEADTPDNFQSRRPNTSFCFLDIRSPGLGDTAMYLCATSRDTGATLSGKYTFGSGTRLTVV.

This chain joins TRBV7-9 and TRBJ2-1; TRBD1 aligns across 7 bases. V lost 5 bases, J lost 8 bases, and 9 bases stayed unmatched. Germline CDR1 SEHNR, CDR2 FQNEAQ (reference sequence). CDR3 length: 14 residues. The CDR3 protein is CASSHGQEEDEQFF. In DNA form, the CDR3 reads TGTGCCAGCAGCCACGGACAGGAGGAGGATGAGCAGTTCTTC.

The rearrangement links TRBV27 to TRBJ2-7, with TRBD2 matching over 9 bases. The CDR3 is 15 residues long. V was pared by 8 bases and J by 2 bases, with 10 bases of the junction left unmatched. Germline-derived CDR1 and CDR2 are MNHEY and SMNVEV (reference sequence). The CDR3 here is CASRALGTSPYEQYF. DNA of the CDR3: TGTGCCAGCCGTGCTTTGGGGACTAGCCCCTACGAGCAGTACTTC.

The chain couples TRBV16 to TRBJ1-1; no definite D call. The CDR3 has 14 amino acids. V lost 4 bases and J 3 bases, leaving 12 bases between the germline ends. Germline CDR1 KGHSY, CDR2 FQNENV. The CDR3 reads CASSRQRGDTEAFF. Here the CDR3 DNA reads TGTGCCAGCAGCCGTCAGCGCGGGGACACTGAAGCTTTCTTT.

The rearrangement links TRBV7-2 to TRBJ1-5; D gene ambiguous. V was clipped by 1 base and J by 2 bases, with 12 bases between them. Germline CDR1 and CDR2: SGHTA and FQGNSA. The CDR3 runs to 16 residues. The CDR3 protein is CASSLGRGDGNQPQHF. In nucleotides, the CDR3 is TGTGCCAGCAGCTTAGGGCGAGGAGATGGCAATCAGCCCCAGCATTTT.

V and J are TRBV4-1 and TRBJ1-1; D unclear. V lost 4 bases, J lost 1 base, and 13 bases lay in between. This CDR3 has 15 residues. Germline-derived CDR1 and CDR2 are MGHRA and YSYEKL. For the CDR3, the DNA is TGCGCCAGCAGCCCCCTGGAGGGCCGGAACACTGAAGCTTTCTTT. Residues: CASSPLEGRNTEAFF.

There are a few counts of this clone. The V call is TRBV19, the J call TRBJ1-6; 7 bases agree with TRBD1. With 2 bases clipped from V and 4 bases from J, the junction kept 2 bases outside the gene matches. The CDR3 is 15 amino acids. The germline V gene has CDR1 LNHDA and CDR2 SQIVND (reference sequence). The CDR3 is CASSIQGQYNSPLHF. The CDR3 DNA reads as TGTGCCAGTAGTATACAGGGACAGTATAATTCACCCCTCCACTTT.

This sequence joins TRBV4-3 and TRBJ1-6; 9 bases are a match to TRBD1. V gave up 0 bases and J gave up 9 bases; unmatched junction bases: 3. Germline loops: CDR1 LGHNA, CDR2 YSLEER. The CDR3 is made up of 15 amino acids. The CDR3 DNA follows: TGCGCCAGCAGCCAAGACGGGGACAGGGTTTCACCCCTCCACTTT. Protein product: CASSQDGDRVSPLHF.

This clone has more than one count but fewer than ten. This chain connects TRBV10-3 to TRBJ2-7; 7 nucleotides agree with TRBD2. Germline CDR1 and CDR2: ENHRY and SYGVKD. There are 14 residues in the CDR3. Germline trimming cut 3 bases from V and 6 bases from J; bases unmatched to any gene: 8. The CDR3 nucleotides read TGTGCCATCAGTGACCGGGACTATTTTTCCGAGCAGTACTTC. Amino acid sequence: CAISDRDYFSEQYF.

V gene TRBV7-2 combines with J gene TRBJ2-7, with TRBD1 matching 7 bases. The length of the CDR3 is 15 residues. Losses at the gene ends were 2 bases for V and 2 bases for J; bases not matched to a gene: 6. Germline-derived CDR1 and CDR2 are SGHTA and FQGNSA. The CDR3: CASSLMTGQTYEQYF. For the CDR3, the DNA is TGTGCCAGCAGCTTAATGACAGGGCAAACCTACGAGCAGTACTTC.

The V call is TRBV27, the J call TRBJ2-3, with D possibly matching TRBD1 (6 bases). V was clipped by 3 bases and J by 14 bases, with 15 bases between them. The germline V gene has CDR1 MNHEY and CDR2 SMNVEV (reference sequence). This CDR3 region has 12 residues. As DNA, the CDR3 is TGTGCCAGCAGTTTTGGGGGCCCGGATCGGTATTTT. It encodes CASSFGGPDRYF.

This clone was counted between two and nine times. The J gene is TRBJ1-1, the V gene TRBV5-4; D perhaps matches TRBD1 (5 bases). Trimming cost V 3 bases and J 2 bases, with 20 bases left between them. Germline V CDR1 and CDR2: SGHNT, YYREEE (reference sequence). This CDR3 is built from 17 residues. This CDR3 reads CASSWGGAAPLNTEAFF. The CDR3 nucleotides read TGTGCCAGCAGCTGGGGTGGGGCCGCCCCTCTTAACACTGAAGCTTTCTTT.

V and J are TRBV5-4 and TRBJ2-1; D ambiguous. Germline values: CDR1 SGHNT, CDR2 YYREEE (reference sequence). The CDR3 loop spans 14 amino acids. Trimming stripped 2 bases from V and 0 bases from J, with 6 bases between. The CDR3 DNA reads TGTGCCAGCAGCTTTTCCGGCTCCTACAATGAGCAGTTCTTC. This codes for CASSFSGSYNEQFF.

The gene calls are TRBV15 and TRBJ1-5; 7 bases align to TRBD1. Germline V gene lookup returns CDR1 LNHNV and CDR2 YYDKDF (reference sequence). The CDR3 runs to 15 residues. The ends lost 2 bases at V and 7 bases at J; junction bases unmatched: 8. The CDR3 loop is CATSRRDRGYQPQHF. As DNA, the CDR3 is TGTGCCACCAGCAGAAGGGACAGAGGATACCAGCCCCAGCATTTT. The full variable domain, completed using reference TRBV15 and TRBJ1-5, is DAMVIQNPRYQVTQFGKPVTLSCSQTLNHNVMYWYQQKSSQAPKLLFHYYDKDFNNEADTPDNFQSRRPNTSFCFLDIRSPGLGDTAMYLCATSRRDRGYQPQHFGDGTRLSIL.

The gene calls are TRBV6-1 and TRBJ1-4; D perhaps matches TRBD1 (6 bases). Germline values: CDR1 MNHNS, CDR2 SASEGT. The germline V and J ends were trimmed by 6 bases and 7 bases, with 15 bases remaining between them. The CDR3 spans 14 residues. The CDR3 DNA reads TGTGCCAGCAGAGACAGGAGGGAGGGTGAAAAACTGTTTTTT. Amino acid sequence: CASRDRREGEKLFF.

The CDR3 bases are TGCGCCAGCAGCCACTCGGGTCAGCCCCAGCATTTT. Amino acids: CASSHSGQPQHF. The chain has TRBV4-1 and TRBJ1-5; D unresolved. Trimming shortened V by 3 bases and J by 6 bases, and 6 bases separated the two germline ends. There are 12 residues in the CDR3. The V gene's germline CDR1 is MGHRA and CDR2 YSYEKL.

The chain uses TRBV5-6 and TRBJ1-3; D gene uncertain. Germline V CDR1 and CDR2: SGHDT, YYEEEE. The CDR3 runs 14 residues. V lost 4 bases and J lost 0, with 8 bases in between. The CDR3 sequence is CASSPQYSGNTIYF. The CDR3 DNA reads as TGTGCCAGCAGCCCACAGTACTCTGGAAACACCATATATTTT.

This chain's CDR3 is CASSRQGSNQPQHF. The CDR3 region has the DNA TGCGCCAGCAGCCGACAGGGGTCTAATCAGCCCCAGCATTTT. This rearrangement joins TRBV4-1 to TRBJ1-5; 8 positions agree with TRBD1. CDR1 is MGHRA and CDR2 is YSYEKL in the germline V gene. This CDR3 has 14 amino acids. The V gene end was trimmed by 4 bases and the J gene end by 4 bases; junction bases not matched to a gene: 3.

The chain couples TRBV29-1 to TRBJ2-5; 7 nucleotides line up with TRBD2. CDR1 is SQVTM and CDR2 is ANQGSEA in the germline V gene. The CDR3 is made up of 13 amino acids. J gave up 0 bases and V 4 bases, and 2 bases lay outside the gene matches. The CDR3 region has the DNA TGCAGCGTTGGGCGGGGGAACCAAGAGACCCAGTACTTC. Translation gives CSVGRGNQETQYF.

This clone came up once. This chain uses TRBV7-9 with TRBJ2-5; D possibly corresponds to TRBD2 (7 bases). V lost 5 bases and J 5 bases, leaving 18 bases between the germline ends. The germline CDR1 and CDR2 sequences are SEHNR and FQNEAQ (reference sequence). There are 15 residues in the CDR3. This CDR3 reads CASSTTPRGGETQYF. As DNA, the CDR3 is TGTGCCAGCAGCACGACCCCCAGGGGAGGGGAGACCCAGTACTTC.

The CDR3 nucleotides read TGTGCCAGTAGTATTGAATTGACGACAGCTTGGGGCTACACCTTC. It encodes CASSIELTTAWGYTF. The J gene is TRBJ1-2, the V gene TRBV19, with a possible D match to TRBD1 (5 bases). The germline gives CDR1 LNHDA, CDR2 SQIVND (reference sequence). The germline V and J ends were trimmed by 3 bases and 8 bases, with 19 bases remaining between them. This CDR3 contains 15 residues.

V gene TRBV4-3 combines with J gene TRBJ2-3, with D unresolved. The V gene lost 0 bases and the J gene lost 0 bases, with 13 bases spanning the gap. Germline-derived CDR1 and CDR2 are LGHNA and YSLEER. The CDR3 is 17 residues long. The CDR3 spells CASSQDARVRSTDTQYF. The CDR3 DNA sequence: TGCGCCAGCAGCCAAGATGCCCGGGTTCGAAGCACAGATACGCAGTATTTT.

This clone appeared a few times. The chain carries TRBV6-1 and TRBJ1-1; 8 bases agree with TRBD1. The CDR3 length is 14 residues. V trimming: 5 bases; J trimming: 3 bases; junction bases outside the gene matches: 5. Germline CDR1 MNHNS, CDR2 SASEGT. CDR3 protein: CASSQDRAYTEAFF. The CDR3 region has the DNA TGTGCCAGCAGTCAGGACAGGGCTTACACTGAAGCTTTCTTT.

V is TRBV6-6 and J is TRBJ1-1; 8 positions agree with TRBD1. CDR1 is MNHNY and CDR2 is SVGAGI in the germline V gene (reference sequence). CDR3 length: 14 amino acids. The ends lost 4 bases at V and 6 bases at J; junction bases unmatched: 7. CDR3 sequence: CASSLTQGDAEAFF. DNA of the CDR3: TGTGCCAGCAGTTTGACACAGGGGGACGCTGAAGCTTTCTTT.

The chain has TRBV7-6 and TRBJ2-7; D is perhaps TRBD2 (5 bases). V lost 3 bases, J lost 1 base, and 7 bases lay in between. Germline V CDR1 and CDR2: SGHVS, FNYEAQ. This CDR3 comprises 13 residues. The CDR3 region has the DNA TGTGCCAGCAGCTTGGACTTTTCCTACGAGCAGTACTTC. Translating gives CASSLDFSYEQYF.

This clone was seen a handful of times. V is TRBV6-6 and J is TRBJ2-2, with 8 positions matching TRBD2. This CDR3 has 14 amino acids. CDR1 and CDR2 from the germline V gene are MNHNY and SVGAGI (reference sequence). J lost 3 bases, V lost 6 bases, and 3 bases had no gene match. CDR3 sequence: CASRSGSDTGELFF. CDR3 coding DNA: TGTGCCAGCAGGAGCGGGAGTGACACCGGGGAGCTGTTTTTT.

This sequence joins TRBV9 and TRBJ1-2; D perhaps matches TRBD1 (5 bases). Germline V gives CDR1 SGDLS, CDR2 YYNGEE. Trimming took 4 bases from V and 3 from J, leaving 10 bases between them. The CDR3 length is 13 residues. CDR3 sequence: CASSPETDYGYTF. CDR3 DNA sequence: TGTGCCAGCAGCCCTGAGACAGACTATGGCTACACCTTC.